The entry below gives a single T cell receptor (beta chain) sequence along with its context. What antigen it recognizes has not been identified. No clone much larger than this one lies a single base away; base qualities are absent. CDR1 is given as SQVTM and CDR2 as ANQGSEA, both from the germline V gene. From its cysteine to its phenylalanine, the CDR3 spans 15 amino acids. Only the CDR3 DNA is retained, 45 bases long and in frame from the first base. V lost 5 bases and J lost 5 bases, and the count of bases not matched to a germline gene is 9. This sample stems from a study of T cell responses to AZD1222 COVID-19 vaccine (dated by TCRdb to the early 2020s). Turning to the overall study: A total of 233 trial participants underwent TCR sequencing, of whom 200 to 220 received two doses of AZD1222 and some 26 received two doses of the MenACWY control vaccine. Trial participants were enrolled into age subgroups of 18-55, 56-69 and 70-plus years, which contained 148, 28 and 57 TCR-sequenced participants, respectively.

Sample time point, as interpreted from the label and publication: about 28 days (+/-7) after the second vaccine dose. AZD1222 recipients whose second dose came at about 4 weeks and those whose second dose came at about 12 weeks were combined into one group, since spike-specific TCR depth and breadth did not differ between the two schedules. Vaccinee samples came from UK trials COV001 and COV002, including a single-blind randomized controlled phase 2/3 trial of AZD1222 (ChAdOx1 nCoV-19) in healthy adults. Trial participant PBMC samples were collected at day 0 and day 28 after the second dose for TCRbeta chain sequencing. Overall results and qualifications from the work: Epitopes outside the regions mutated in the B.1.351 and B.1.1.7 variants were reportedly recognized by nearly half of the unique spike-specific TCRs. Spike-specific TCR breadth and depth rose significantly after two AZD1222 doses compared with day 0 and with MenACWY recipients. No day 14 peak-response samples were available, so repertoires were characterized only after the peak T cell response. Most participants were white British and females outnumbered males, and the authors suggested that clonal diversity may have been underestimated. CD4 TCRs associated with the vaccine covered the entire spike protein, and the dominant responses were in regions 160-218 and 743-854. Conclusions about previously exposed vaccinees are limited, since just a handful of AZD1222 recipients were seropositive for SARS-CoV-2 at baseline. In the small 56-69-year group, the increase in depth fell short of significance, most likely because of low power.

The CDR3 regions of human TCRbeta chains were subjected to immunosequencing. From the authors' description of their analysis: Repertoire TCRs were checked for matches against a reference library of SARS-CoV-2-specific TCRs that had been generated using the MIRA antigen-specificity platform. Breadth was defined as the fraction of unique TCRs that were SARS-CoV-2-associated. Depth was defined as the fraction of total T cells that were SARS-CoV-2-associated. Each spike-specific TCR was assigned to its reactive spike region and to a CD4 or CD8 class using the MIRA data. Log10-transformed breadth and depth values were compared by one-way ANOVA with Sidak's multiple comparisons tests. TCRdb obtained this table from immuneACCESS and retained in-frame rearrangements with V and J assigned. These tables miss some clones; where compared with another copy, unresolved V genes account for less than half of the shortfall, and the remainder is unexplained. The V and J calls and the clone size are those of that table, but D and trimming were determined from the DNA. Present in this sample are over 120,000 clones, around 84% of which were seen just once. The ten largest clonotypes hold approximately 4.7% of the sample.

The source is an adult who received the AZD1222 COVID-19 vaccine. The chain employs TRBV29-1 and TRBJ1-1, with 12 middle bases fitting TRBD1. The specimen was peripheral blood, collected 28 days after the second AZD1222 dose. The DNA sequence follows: TGCAGCGTTCAAGGGACAGGGGGCTCCGTTACTGAAGCTTTCTTT. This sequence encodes CSVQGTGGSVTEAFF.